These 2 T cell receptor beta chains were sequenced from one sample in a study of T cells after posttransplantation cyclophosphamide. The assay was immunoSEQ multiplex PCR, and TCRdb's table has in-frame clones only and misses some. This sample shows around 24,000 clones and no singletons; about 1.8% rests with the ten largest. Busulfan-fludarabine conditioning, marrow transplant, and cyclophosphamide on days +3 and +4 were administered. The source was PBMCs, collected after allogeneic stem cell transplant with posttransplant cyclophosphamide. These receptors were obtained from a male patient aged 18 to 35 who received an allogeneic stem cell transplant from a related donor, was CMV-positive, and had no GVHD. The T cells may come from the graft donor.

This clone was recorded many times. The rearrangement links TRBV9 to TRBJ1-4, with D perhaps matching TRBD1 (6 bases). The CDR3 spans 13 residues. V was shortened by 4 bases and J by 4 bases, with 8 bases between the two germline ends. Looked up from germline, CDR1 is SGDLS and CDR2 is YYNGEE. The CDR3 loop reads CASSTGRNEKLFF. The CDR3 DNA follows: TGTGCCAGCAGCACAGGGCGTAATGAAAAACTGTTTTTT.

This clone was detected many times. The genes are TRBV2 and TRBJ2-7, with 7 nucleotides matching TRBD2. With V trimmed by 7 bases and J by 0 bases, 6 bases remained unmatched. Germline V lookup: CDR1 SNHLY, CDR2 FYNNEI. This CDR3 region has 14 residues. Written as DNA, the CDR3 is TGTGCCAGCACCAAGGGGAGGGCCTCCTACGAGCAGTACTTC. It encodes CASTKGRASYEQYF.